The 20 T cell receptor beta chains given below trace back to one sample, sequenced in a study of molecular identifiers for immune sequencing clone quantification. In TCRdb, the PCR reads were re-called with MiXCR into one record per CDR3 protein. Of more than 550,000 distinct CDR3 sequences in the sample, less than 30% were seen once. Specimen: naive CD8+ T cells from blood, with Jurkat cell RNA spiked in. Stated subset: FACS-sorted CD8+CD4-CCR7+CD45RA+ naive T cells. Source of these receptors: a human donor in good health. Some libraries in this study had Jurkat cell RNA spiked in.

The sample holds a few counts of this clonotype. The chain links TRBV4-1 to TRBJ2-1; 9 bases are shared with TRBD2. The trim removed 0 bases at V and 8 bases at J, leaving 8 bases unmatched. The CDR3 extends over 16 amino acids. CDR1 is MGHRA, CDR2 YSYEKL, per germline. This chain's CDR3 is CASSQDVSGSRHEQFF. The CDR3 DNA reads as TGCGCCAGCAGCCAAGATGTTAGCGGGAGTAGGCATGAGCAGTTCTTC.

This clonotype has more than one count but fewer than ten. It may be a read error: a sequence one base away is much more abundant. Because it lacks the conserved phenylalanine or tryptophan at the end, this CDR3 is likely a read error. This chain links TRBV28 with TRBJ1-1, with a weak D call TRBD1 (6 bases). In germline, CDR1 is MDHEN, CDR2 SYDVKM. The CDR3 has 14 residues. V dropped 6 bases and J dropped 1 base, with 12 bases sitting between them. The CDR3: CASREQGWNTEAFL. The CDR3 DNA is TGTGCCAGCAGAGAACAGGGCTGGAACACTGAAGCTTTCCTT.

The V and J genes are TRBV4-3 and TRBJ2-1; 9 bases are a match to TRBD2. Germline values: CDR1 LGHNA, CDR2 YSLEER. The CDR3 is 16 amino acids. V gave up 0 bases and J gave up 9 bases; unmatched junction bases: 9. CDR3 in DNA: TGCGCCAGCAGCCAAGAAGGCCTAGCGGGATTTGGTGAGCAGTTCTTC. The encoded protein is CASSQEGLAGFGEQFF.

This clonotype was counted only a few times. CDR3 loop: CASSYSTARGSYEQYF. The CDR3 bases are TGTGCCAGCAGTTACTCGACAGCCAGGGGATCCTACGAGCAGTACTTC. The chain joins TRBV6-2 or TRBV6-3 to TRBJ2-7; possible D gene TRBD1, 6 bases. V lost 0 bases, J lost 1 base, and 13 bases lay in between. Germline V lookup: CDR1 MNHEY, CDR2 SVGEGT. CDR3 size: 16 residues.

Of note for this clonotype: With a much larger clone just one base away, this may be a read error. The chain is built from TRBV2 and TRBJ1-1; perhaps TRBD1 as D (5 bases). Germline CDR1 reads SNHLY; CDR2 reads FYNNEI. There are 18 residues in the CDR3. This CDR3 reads CASSVRQGTVWMNTVAFF. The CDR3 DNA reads TGTGCCAGCAGTGTTAGGCAGGGAACTGTTTGGATGAACACTGTAGCTTTCTTT.

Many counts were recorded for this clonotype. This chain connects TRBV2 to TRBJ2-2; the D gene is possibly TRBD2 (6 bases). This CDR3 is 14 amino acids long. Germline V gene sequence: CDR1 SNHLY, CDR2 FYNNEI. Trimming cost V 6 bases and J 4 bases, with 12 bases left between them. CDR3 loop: CASSEPSATGELFF. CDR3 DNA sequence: TGTGCCAGCAGCGAACCTAGCGCCACCGGGGAGCTGTTTTTT.

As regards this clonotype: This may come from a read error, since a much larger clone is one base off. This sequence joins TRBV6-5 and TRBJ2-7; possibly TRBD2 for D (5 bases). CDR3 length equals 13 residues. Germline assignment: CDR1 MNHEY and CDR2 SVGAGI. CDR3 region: CASKGEELYERYF. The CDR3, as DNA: TGTGCCAGCAAGGGAGAGGAGTTGTACGAGCGGTACTTC.

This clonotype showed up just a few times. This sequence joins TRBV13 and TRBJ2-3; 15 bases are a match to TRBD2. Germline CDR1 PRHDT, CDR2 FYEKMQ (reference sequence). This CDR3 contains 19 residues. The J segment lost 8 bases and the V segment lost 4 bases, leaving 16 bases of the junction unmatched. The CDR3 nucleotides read TGTGCCAGCAGCTCCGTAGATCACGGGACTAGCGGGGGGAAAGGTACGCAGTATTTT. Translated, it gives CASSSVDHGTSGGKGTQYF. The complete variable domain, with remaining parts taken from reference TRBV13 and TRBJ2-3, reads AAGVIQSPRHLIKEKRETATLKCYPIPRHDTVYWYQQGPGQDPQFLISFYEKMQSDKGSIPDRFSAQQFSDYHSELNMSSLELGDSALYFCASSSVDHGTSGGKGTQYFGPGTRLTVL.

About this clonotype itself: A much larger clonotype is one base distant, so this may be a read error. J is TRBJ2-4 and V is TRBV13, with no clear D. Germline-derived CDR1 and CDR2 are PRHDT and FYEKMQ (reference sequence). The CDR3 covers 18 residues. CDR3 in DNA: TGTGCCCGCAGCTTAGTCGGCACCGTCGATCGGGCCAAAAACATTCAGTACTTC. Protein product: CARSLVGTVDRAKNIQYF.

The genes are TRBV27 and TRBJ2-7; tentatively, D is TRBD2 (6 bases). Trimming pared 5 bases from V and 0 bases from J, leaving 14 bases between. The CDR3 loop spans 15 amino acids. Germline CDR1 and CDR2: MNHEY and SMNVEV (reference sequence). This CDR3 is CASSPQPTSSYEQYF. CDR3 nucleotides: TGTGCCAGCAGTCCTCAGCCGACTAGCTCCTACGAGCAGTACTTC.

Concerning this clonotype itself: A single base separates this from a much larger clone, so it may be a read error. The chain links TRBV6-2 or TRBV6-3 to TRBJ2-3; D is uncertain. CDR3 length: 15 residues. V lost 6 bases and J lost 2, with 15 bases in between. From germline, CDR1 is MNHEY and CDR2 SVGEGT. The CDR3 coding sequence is TGTGCCAGCAGCATAAACGCAGGATACACAGATACGCAGTATTTT. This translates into CASSINAGYTDTQYF.

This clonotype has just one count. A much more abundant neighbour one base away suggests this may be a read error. This CDR3 is CASSSGDLLKTDTQSF. DNA for the CDR3: TGTGCCAGCTCTAGCGGGGACCTCCTAAAGACAGATACGCAGTCTTTT. V is TRBV5-5 and J is TRBJ2-3; 9 bases match TRBD2. The germline gives CDR1 SGHKS, CDR2 YYEKEE (reference sequence). CDR3 size: 16 residues.

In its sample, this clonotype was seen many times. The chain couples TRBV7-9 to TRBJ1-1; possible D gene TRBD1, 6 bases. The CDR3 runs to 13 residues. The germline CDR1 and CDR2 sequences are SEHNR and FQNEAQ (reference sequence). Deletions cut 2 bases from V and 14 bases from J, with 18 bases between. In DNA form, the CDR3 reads TGTGCCAGCAGCTTAACAGTCGACAGGCTCCTCTTCTTT. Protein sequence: CASSLTVDRLLFF.

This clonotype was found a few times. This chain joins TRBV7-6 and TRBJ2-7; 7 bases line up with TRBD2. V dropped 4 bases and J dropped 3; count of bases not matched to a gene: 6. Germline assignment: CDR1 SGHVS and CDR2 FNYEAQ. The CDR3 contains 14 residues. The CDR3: CASSWGGTDYEQYF. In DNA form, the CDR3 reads TGTGCCAGCAGCTGGGGGGGTACAGACTACGAGCAGTACTTC.

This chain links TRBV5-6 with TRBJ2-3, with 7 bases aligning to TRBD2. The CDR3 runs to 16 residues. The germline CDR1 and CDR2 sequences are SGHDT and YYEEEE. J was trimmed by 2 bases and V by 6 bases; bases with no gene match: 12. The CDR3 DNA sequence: TGTGCCAGCACCAAGCAGGGCAGCGGGGTCACAGATACGCAGTATTTT. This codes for CASTKQGSGVTDTQYF. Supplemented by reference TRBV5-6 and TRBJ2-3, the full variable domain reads DAGVTQSPTHLIKTRGQQVTLRCSPKSGHDTVSWYQQALGQGPQFIFQYYEEEERQRGNFPDRFSGHQFPNYSSELNVNALLLGDSALYLCASTKQGSGVTDTQYFGPGTRLTVL.

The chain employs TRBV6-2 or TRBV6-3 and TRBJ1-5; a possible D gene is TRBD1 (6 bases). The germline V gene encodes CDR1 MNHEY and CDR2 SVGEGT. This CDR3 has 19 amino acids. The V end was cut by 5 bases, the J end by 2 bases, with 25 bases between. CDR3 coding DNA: TGTGCCAGCAGTATGGGCTGGCTCACCGGGACAAGGGGCAATCAGCCCCAGCATTTT. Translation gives CASSMGWLTGTRGNQPQHF.

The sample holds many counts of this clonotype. CDR3 protein: CASSQDNSWMNTEAFF. For the CDR3, the DNA is TGCGCCAGCAGCCAAGATAACAGCTGGATGAACACTGAAGCTTTCTTT. The chain joins TRBV4-1 to TRBJ1-1; the D is unclear. The CDR3 spans 16 residues. V was shortened by 0 bases and J by 0 bases, with 11 bases between the two germline ends. Germline CDR1 is MGHRA and CDR2 is YSYEKL.

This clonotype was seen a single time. The CDR3 sequence: CASSQIAGGGPPWPQHF. CDR3 nucleotide sequence: TGTGCCAGCAGCCAGATAGCCGGTGGGGGCCCTCCGTGGCCCCAGCATTTT. This chain links TRBV7-2 with TRBJ1-5; D is possibly TRBD1 (6 bases). The CDR3 length is 17 residues. Germline CDR1 and CDR2: SGHTA and FQGNSA. V was shortened by 5 bases and J by 9 bases, with 26 bases between the two germline ends.

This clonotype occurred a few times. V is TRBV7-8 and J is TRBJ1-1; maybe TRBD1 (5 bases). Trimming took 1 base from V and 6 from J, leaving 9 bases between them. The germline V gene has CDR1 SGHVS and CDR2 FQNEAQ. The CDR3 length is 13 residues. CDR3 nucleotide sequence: TGTGCCAGCAGCTTAGAACAGGTGGCTGAAGCTTTCTTT. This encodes CASSLEQVAEAFF.

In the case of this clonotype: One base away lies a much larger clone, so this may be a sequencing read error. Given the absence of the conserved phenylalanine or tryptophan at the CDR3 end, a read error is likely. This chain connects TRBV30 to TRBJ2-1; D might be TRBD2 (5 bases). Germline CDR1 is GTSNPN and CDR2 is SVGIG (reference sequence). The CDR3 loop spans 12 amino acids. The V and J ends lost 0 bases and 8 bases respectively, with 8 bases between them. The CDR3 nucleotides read TGTGCCTGGAGTGTACTAGATGATGAGCAGTTCCTC. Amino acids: CAWSVLDDEQFL.